A selection of T cell receptor beta chains follows, all from one sample in a study of regulatory T cells in long-lasting Graves disease. TCRdb re-analysed the multiplex PCR reads in MiXCR, keeping a single row per CDR3 protein. This sample has approximately 400,000 distinct CDR3 sequences, with more than 20% found just once. The input for sequencing was peripheral blood mononuclear cells (PBMCs), taken when the disease was refractory, from a patient treated with antithyroid drugs. The receptors originated from a woman between 40 and 50 years old with Graves disease. Each CDR3 is given with its conserved first and last residue. A D gene is named only where the DNA matches it firmly. Not all rows give a size; the values are once, few, many and, for expanded clones, a class.

many,TRBJ2-4,TRBD2,TRBV6-5,CASSYIAGGGGKNIQYF,TGTGCCAGCAGTTACATAGCGGGAGGAGGGGGTAAAAACATTCAGTACTTC
many,TRBJ2-6,TRBD1,TRBV12-3/TRBV12-4,CASSRSGRDRVSGANVLTF,TGTGCCAGCAGTCGAAGCGGGCGGGACAGGGTTTCCGGGGCCAACGTCCTGACTTTC
many,TRBJ1-5,-,TRBV9,CASSATNSNQPQHF,TGTGCCAGCAGCGCCACTAATAGCAATCAGCCCCAGCATTTT
many,TRBJ2-2,TRBD1,TRBV13,CASSPWTGVDGELFF,TGTGCCAGCAGCCCCTGGACAGGGGTGGACGGGGAGCTGTTTTTT
few,TRBJ1-6,-,TRBV6-2/TRBV6-3,CASSYSAGNSPLHF,TGTGCCAGCAGTTACTCGGCGGGTAATTCACCCCTCCACTTT
-,TRBJ2-2,TRBD2,TRBV12-3/TRBV12-4,CASWSGRADTGELFF,TGTGCCAGCTGGAGCGGGAGGGCCGATACCGGGGAGCTGTTTTTT
many,TRBJ2-7,-,TRBV5-1,CASSLAQAYEQYF,TGCGCCAGCAGCTTGGCCCAGGCCTACGAGCAGTACTTC
-,TRBJ2-7,-,TRBV29-1,CSVEDRYYEQYF,TGCAGCGTTGAAGACAGATACTACGAGCAGTACTTC
once,TRBJ2-1,TRBD2,TRBV7-3,CASSLTGLAGVPYYNEQFF,TGTGCCAGCAGCTTAACGGGACTAGCGGGAGTACCCTACTACAATGAGCAGTTCTTC
many,TRBJ2-5,TRBD2,TRBV11-2,CASNALAGEVLQETQYF,TGTGCCAGCAACGCATTAGCGGGAGAAGTCCTCCAAGAGACCCAGTACTTC
many,TRBJ2-4,TRBD2,TRBV2,CASSERGSGTGNLAKNIQYF,TGTGCCAGCAGTGAACGGGGTAGCGGGACCGGTAATTTAGCCAAAAACATTCAGTACTTC
many,TRBJ1-5,-,TRBV2,CASSEKTGIQPQHF,TGTGCCAGCAGTGAAAAAACAGGGATCCAGCCCCAGCATTTT
many,TRBJ1-3,-,TRBV2,CASTPFGNTIYF,TGTGCCAGCACTCCCTTCGGAAACACCATATATTTT
-,TRBJ2-2,TRBD1,TRBV29-1,CSVGDRDRNTGELFF,TGCAGCGTTGGGGACAGGGATAGAAACACCGGGGAGCTGTTTTTT
many,TRBJ2-2,-,TRBV7-2,CASSLPAGASGELFF,TGTGCCAGCAGCTTGCCGGCCGGCGCCTCCGGGGAGCTGTTTTTT